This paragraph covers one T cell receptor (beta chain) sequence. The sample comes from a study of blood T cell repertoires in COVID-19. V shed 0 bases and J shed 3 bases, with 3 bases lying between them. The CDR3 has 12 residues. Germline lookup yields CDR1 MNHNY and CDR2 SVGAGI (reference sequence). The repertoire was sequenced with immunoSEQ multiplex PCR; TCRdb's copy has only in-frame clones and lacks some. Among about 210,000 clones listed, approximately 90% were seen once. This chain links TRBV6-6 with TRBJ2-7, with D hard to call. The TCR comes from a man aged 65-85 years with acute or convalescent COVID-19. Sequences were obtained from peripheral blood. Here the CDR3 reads CASSYSSYEQYF. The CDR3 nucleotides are TGTGCCAGCAGTTACTCCAGCTACGAGCAGTACTTC.